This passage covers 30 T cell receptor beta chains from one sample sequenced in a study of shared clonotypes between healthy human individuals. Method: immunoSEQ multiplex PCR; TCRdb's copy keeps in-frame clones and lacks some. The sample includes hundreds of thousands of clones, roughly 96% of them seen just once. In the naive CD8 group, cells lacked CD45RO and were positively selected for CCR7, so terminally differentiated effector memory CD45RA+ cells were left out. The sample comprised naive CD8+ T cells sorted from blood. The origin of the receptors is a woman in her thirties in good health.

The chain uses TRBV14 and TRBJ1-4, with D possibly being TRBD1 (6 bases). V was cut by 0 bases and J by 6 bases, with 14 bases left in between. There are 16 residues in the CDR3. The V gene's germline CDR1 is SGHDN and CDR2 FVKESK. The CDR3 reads CASSQDQGSEDEKLFF. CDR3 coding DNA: TGTGCCAGCAGCCAAGATCAGGGGAGCGAAGATGAAAAACTGTTTTTT.

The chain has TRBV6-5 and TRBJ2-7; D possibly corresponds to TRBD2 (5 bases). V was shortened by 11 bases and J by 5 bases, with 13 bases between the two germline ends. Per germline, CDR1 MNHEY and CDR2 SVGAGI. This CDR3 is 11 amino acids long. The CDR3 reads CAAGLSNEQYF. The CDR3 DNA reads TGTGCCGCGGGCCTCTCAAACGAGCAGTACTTC.

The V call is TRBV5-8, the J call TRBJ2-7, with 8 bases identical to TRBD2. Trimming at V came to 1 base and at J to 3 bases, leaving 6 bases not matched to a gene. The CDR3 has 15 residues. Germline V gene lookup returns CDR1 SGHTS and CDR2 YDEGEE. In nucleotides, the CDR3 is TGTGCCAGCAGCTTGATCCGGGAGGGGCTCTACGAGCAGTACTTC. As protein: CASSLIREGLYEQYF.

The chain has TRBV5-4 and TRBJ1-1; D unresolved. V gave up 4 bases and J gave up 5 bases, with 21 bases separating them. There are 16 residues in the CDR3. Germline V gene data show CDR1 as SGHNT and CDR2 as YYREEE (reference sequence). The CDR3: CASSPTKGLEGTEAFF. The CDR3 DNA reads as TGTGCCAGCAGCCCTACGAAGGGTCTAGAGGGAACTGAAGCTTTCTTT.

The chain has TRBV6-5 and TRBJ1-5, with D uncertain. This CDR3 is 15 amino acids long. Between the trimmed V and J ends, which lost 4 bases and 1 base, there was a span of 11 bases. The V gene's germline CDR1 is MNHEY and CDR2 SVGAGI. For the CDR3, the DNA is TGTGCCAGCAGTTTGGGGAGGGCCAGCAATCAGCCCCAGCATTTT. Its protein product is CASSLGRASNQPQHF.

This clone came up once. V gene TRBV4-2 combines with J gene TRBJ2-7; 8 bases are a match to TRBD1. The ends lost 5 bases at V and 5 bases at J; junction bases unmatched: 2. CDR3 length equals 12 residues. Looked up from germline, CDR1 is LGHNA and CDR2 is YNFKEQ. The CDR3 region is CASSSGGHEQYF. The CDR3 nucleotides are TGTGCCAGCAGCTCAGGGGGCCACGAGCAGTACTTC.

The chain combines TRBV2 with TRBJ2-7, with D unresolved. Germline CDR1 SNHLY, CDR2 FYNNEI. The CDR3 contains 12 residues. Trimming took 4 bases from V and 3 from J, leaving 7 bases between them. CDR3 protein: CASSGRSYEQYF. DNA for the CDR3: TGTGCCAGCAGTGGACGGAGCTACGAGCAGTACTTC.

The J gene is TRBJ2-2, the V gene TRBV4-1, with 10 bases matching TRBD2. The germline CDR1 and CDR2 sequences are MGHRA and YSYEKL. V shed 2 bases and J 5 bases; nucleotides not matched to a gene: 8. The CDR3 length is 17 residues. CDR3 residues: CASSQFGLAAETGELFF. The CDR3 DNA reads TGCGCCAGCAGCCAATTCGGACTAGCGGCAGAAACCGGGGAGCTGTTTTTT.

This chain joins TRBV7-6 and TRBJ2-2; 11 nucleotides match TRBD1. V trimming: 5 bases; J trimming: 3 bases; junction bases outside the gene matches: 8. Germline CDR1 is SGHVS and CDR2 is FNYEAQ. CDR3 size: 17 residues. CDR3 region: CASSRTGGYRDTGELFF. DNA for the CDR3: TGTGCCAGCAGCAGGACAGGGGGCTATCGGGACACCGGGGAGCTGTTTTTT.

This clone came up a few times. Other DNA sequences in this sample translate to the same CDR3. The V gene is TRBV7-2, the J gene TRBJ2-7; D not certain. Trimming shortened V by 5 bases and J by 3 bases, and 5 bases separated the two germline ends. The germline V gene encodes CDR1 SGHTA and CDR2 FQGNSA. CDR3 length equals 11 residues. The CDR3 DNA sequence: TGTGCCAGCAGCCTACTCTACGAGCAGTACTTC. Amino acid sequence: CASSLLYEQYF.

The CDR3 sequence is CASSFRDRYYEQYF. For the CDR3, the DNA is TGTGCCAGCAGTTTCCGGGACAGATACTACGAGCAGTACTTC. The chain couples TRBV27 to TRBJ2-7, with TRBD1 matching over 7 bases. Germline V gives CDR1 MNHEY, CDR2 SMNVEV (reference sequence). V gave up 3 bases and J gave up 3 bases; unmatched junction bases: 5. The CDR3 has 14 amino acids.

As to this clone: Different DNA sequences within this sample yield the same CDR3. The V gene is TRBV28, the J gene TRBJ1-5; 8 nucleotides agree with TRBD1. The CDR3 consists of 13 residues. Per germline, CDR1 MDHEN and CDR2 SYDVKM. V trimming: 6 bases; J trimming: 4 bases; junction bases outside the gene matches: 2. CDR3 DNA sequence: TGTGCCAGCAGCGGACAGGGAAATCAGCCCCAGCATTTT. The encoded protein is CASSGQGNQPQHF.

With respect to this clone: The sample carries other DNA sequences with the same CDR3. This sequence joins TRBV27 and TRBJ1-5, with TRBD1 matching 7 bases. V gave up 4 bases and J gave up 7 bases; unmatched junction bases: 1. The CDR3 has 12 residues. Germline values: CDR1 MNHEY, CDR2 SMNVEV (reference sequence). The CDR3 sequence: CASSSGGQPQHF. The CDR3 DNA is TGTGCCAGCAGTTCAGGGGGACAGCCCCAGCATTTT.

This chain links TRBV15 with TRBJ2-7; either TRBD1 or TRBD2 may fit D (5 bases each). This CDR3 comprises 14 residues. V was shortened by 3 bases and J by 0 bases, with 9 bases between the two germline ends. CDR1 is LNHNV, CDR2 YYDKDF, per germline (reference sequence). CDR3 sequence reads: CATSSRDGSYEQYF. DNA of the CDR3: TGTGCCACCAGCAGTAGGGACGGCTCCTACGAGCAGTACTTC.

The CDR3 loop is CASSIDGSFSYEQYF. CDR3 sequence (DNA): TGTGCCAGTAGTATAGACGGGAGTTTTTCCTACGAGCAGTACTTC. The chain has TRBV19 and TRBJ2-7, with a weak D call TRBD2 (6 bases). The ends were cut back, 0 bases at V and 1 base at J, with 10 bases in the middle. CDR3 length equals 15 residues. The germline CDR1 and CDR2 sequences are LNHDA and SQIVND (reference sequence).

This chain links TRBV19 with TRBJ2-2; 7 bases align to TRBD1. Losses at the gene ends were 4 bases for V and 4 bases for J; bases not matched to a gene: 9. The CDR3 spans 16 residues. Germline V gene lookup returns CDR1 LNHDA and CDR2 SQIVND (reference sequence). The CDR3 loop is CASSTRHAGGTGELFF. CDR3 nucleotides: TGTGCCAGTAGTACCCGCCACGCAGGGGGCACCGGGGAGCTGTTTTTT.

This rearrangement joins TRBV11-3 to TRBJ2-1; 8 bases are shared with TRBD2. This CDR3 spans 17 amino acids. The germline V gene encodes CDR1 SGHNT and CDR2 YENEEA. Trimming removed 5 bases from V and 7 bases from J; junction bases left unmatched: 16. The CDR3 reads CASSKGVREGLLNEQFF. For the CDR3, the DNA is TGTGCCAGCAGCAAAGGCGTCCGGGAGGGCCTTTTAAATGAGCAGTTCTTC.

This chain's CDR3 is CASSIWLAGAGELFF. The CDR3 DNA sequence: TGTGCCAGTAGTATCTGGCTAGCGGGAGCCGGGGAGCTGTTTTTT. The chain joins TRBV19 to TRBJ2-2; 10 bases are shared with TRBD2. The CDR3 is made up of 15 amino acids. V dropped 3 bases and J dropped 6; count of bases not matched to a gene: 4. The germline V gene encodes CDR1 LNHDA and CDR2 SQIVND (reference sequence).

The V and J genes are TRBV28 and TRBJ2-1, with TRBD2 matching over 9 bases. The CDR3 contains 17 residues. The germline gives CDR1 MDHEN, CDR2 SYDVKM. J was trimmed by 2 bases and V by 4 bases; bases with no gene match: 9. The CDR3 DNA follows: TGTGCCAGCAGTTACCCCACTAGCGGGCTTACCTACAATGAGCAGTTCTTC. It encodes CASSYPTSGLTYNEQFF.

The CDR3 coding sequence is TGTGCCAGCAGCTTCCAGGGGGCTAGCTACACCTTC. Amino acids: CASSFQGASYTF. This rearrangement joins TRBV7-8 to TRBJ1-2; TRBD1 agrees at 8 bases. CDR3 length equals 12 residues. After removal of 3 bases from V and 9 bases from J, the junction contained 3 bases not matched to a gene. The germline V gene has CDR1 SGHVS and CDR2 FQNEAQ.

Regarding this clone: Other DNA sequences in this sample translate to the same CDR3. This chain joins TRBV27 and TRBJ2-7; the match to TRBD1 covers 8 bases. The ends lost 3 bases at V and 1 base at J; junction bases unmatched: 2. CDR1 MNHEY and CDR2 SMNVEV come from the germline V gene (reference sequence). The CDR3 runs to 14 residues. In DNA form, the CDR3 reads TGTGCCAGCAGTTTTCAGGGGGCATCCTACGAGCAGTACTTC. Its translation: CASSFQGASYEQYF.

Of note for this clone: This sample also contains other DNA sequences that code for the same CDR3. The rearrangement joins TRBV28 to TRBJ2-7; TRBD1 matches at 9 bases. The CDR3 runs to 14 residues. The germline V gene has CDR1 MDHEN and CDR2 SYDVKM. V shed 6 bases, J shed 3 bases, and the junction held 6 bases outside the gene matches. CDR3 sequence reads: CASSPGTGSYEQYF. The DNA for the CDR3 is TGTGCCAGCAGCCCCGGGACAGGGAGCTACGAGCAGTACTTC.

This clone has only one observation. CDR3 nucleotides: TGTGCCAGCATTCCCCCCGGGTGGGAGGGCGCACCCCAAGAGACCCAGTACTTC. It is translated as CASIPPGWEGAPQETQYF. The V call is TRBV28, the J call TRBJ2-5, with 7 bases fitting TRBD2. The CDR3 runs to 18 residues. V dropped 7 bases and J dropped 1; count of bases not matched to a gene: 18. Germline CDR1 MDHEN, CDR2 SYDVKM.

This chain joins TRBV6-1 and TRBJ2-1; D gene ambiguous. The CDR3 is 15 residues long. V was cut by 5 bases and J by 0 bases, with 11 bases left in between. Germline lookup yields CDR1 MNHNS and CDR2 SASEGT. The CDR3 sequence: CASSPLGTSYNEQFF. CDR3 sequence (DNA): TGTGCCAGCAGTCCTCTGGGTACCTCCTACAATGAGCAGTTCTTC.

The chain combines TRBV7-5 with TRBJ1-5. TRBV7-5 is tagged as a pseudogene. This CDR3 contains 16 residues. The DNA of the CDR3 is TGTGTCAGAAGCTACAGACCGGGCCCTCCTCATCAGCCCCAGCATTTT. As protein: CVRSYRPGPPHQPQHF.

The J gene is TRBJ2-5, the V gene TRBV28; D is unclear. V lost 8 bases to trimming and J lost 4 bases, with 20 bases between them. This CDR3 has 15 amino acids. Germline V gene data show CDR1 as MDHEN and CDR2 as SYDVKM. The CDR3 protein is CASSSLLGSLETQYF. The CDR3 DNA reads TGTGCCAGCTCCTCCCTTCTGGGTAGCTTAGAGACCCAGTACTTC. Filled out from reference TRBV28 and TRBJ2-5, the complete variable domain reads DVKVTQSSRYLVKRTGEKVFLECVQDMDHENMFWYRQDPGLGLRLIYFSYDVKMKEKGDIPEGYSVSREKKERFSLILESASTNQTSMYLCASSSLLGSLETQYFGPGTRLLVL.

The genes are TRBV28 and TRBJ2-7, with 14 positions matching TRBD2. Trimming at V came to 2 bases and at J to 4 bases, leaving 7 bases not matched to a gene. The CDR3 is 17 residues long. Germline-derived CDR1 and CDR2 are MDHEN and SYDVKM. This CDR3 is CASSLEAGLAGVYEQYF. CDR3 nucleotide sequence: TGTGCCAGCAGTTTAGAGGCGGGACTAGCGGGAGTTTACGAGCAGTACTTC.

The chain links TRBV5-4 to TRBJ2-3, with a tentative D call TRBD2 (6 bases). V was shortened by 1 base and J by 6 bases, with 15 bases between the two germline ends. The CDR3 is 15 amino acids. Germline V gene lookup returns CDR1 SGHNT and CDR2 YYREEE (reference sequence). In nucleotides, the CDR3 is TGTGCCAGCAGCTTGTATGGGGGAGGCAGTGATACGCAGTATTTT. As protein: CASSLYGGGSDTQYF.

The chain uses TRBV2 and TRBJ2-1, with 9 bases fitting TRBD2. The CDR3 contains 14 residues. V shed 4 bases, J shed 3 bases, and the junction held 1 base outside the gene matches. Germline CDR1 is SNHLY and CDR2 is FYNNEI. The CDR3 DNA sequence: TGTGCCAGCAGTGTAGCGGGAGTCTACAATGAGCAGTTCTTC. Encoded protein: CASSVAGVYNEQFF.

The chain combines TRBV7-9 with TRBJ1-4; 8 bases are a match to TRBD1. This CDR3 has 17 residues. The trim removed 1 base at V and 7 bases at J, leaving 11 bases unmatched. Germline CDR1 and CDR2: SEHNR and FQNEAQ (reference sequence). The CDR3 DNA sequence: TGTGCCAGCAGCTTAGTATCTCCAGGGGGCCCGGCTGAAAAACTGTTTTTT. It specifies CASSLVSPGGPAEKLFF.